These T cell receptor beta chains were read from a single sample in a study of CD8 T cells in ankylosing spondylitis. TCRdb reprocessed the 5' RACE reads with MiXCR, giving one entry per CDR3 protein. The sample yields 200,000 to 250,000 distinct CDR3 sequences, just under 7.5% seen once. Sequencing used blood, either unsorted or a sorted T cell fraction (not recorded which). The receptors shown here come from a male donor with ankylosing spondylitis. The CDR3 runs from the conserved cysteine through the conserved F or W. Each record gives: D gene, V gene, J gene, clone size, CDR3 protein, CDR3 DNA. D genes are given only for firm matches. Not every row has a clone size; where given, it reads once, few, many or a size class.

d_call: -; v_call: TRBV9; j_call: TRBJ2-3; clone_size: many; cdr3_aa: CASSSGGGVGMDTQYF; cdr3_nt: TGTGCCAGCAGCTCCGGTGGGGGAGTGGGTATGGATACGCAGTATTTT
d_call: -; v_call: TRBV7-8; j_call: TRBJ2-7; clone_size: many; cdr3_aa: CASSLGLAGAEKSYEQYF; cdr3_nt: TGTGCCAGCAGCTTAGGGCTAGCTGGAGCCGAGAAGAGCTACGAGCAGTACTTC
d_call: -; v_call: TRBV6-2/TRBV6-3; j_call: TRBJ2-7; clone_size: many; cdr3_aa: CASSSVRGSSYEQYF; cdr3_nt: TGTGCCAGCAGTTCCGTCCGGGGGAGCTCCTACGAGCAGTACTTC
d_call: -; v_call: TRBV27; j_call: TRBJ1-2; clone_size: many; cdr3_aa: CASRVLGTNYGYTF; cdr3_nt: TGTGCCAGCAGAGTACTAGGGACTAACTATGGCTACACCTTC
d_call: TRBD2; v_call: TRBV7-9; j_call: TRBJ2-1; clone_size: many; cdr3_aa: CASSPRLAEEFF; cdr3_nt: TGTGCCAGCAGCCCGCGACTAGCCGAAGAGTTCTTC
d_call: -; v_call: TRBV28; j_call: TRBJ1-4; clone_size: many; cdr3_aa: CASSSPDSPNEKLFF; cdr3_nt: TGTGCCAGCAGTTCCCCGGACAGCCCCAATGAAAAACTGTTTTTT
d_call: TRBD2; v_call: TRBV15; j_call: TRBJ2-4; clone_size: many; cdr3_aa: CATSRVASGISKNIQYF; cdr3_nt: TGTGCCACCAGCAGAGTGGCTAGCGGGATTTCCAAAAACATTCAGTACTTC
d_call: -; v_call: TRBV3-1; j_call: TRBJ2-7; clone_size: many; cdr3_aa: CASSQDTRQFPSYEQYF; cdr3_nt: TGTGCCAGCAGCCAAGATACCCGACAGTTCCCCTCCTACGAGCAGTACTTC
d_call: -; v_call: TRBV6-1; j_call: TRBJ2-3; clone_size: -; cdr3_aa: CASQGFGTDTQYF; cdr3_nt: TGTGCCAGCCAGGGCTTTGGCACAGATACGCAGTATTTT
d_call: TRBD1; v_call: TRBV4-3; j_call: TRBJ1-6; clone_size: few; cdr3_aa: CASSFGTGVNSPLHF; cdr3_nt: TGCGCCAGCAGCTTTGGGACAGGGGTGAATTCACCCCTCCACTTT
d_call: -; v_call: TRBV27; j_call: TRBJ2-3; clone_size: few; cdr3_aa: CASSPVDETDTQYF; cdr3_nt: TGTGCCAGCAGTCCCGTGGACGAGACAGATACGCAGTATTTT
d_call: TRBD2; v_call: TRBV4-1; j_call: TRBJ2-4; clone_size: -; cdr3_aa: CASSQETPRGRRREDKNIQYF; cdr3_nt: TGCGCCAGCAGCCAAGAAACCCCCCGGGGGCGAAGGCGGGAGGACAAAAACATTCAGTACTTC
d_call: TRBD1; v_call: TRBV19; j_call: TRBJ2-1; clone_size: many; cdr3_aa: CASSVGQLGYNEQFF; cdr3_nt: TGTGCCAGTAGTGTGGGACAGCTGGGCTACAATGAGCAGTTCTTC
d_call: -; v_call: TRBV11-2; j_call: TRBJ2-2; clone_size: -; cdr3_aa: CASSSTVENTGELFF; cdr3_nt: TGTGCCAGCAGCTCCACCGTAGAGAACACCGGGGAGCTGTTTTTT
d_call: -; v_call: TRBV28; j_call: TRBJ1-1; clone_size: -; cdr3_aa: CASSLMFGAANTEAFF; cdr3_nt: TGTGCCAGCAGTTTAATGTTCGGGGCGGCGAACACTGAAGCTTTCTTT
d_call: TRBD2; v_call: TRBV29-1; j_call: TRBJ2-1; clone_size: many; cdr3_aa: CSVVTSGASRTYYNEQFF; cdr3_nt: TGCAGCGTTGTTACTAGCGGGGCCTCACGGACCTACTACAATGAGCAGTTCTTC
d_call: -; v_call: TRBV27; j_call: TRBJ1-2; clone_size: -; cdr3_aa: CASSLTQGLKGYTF; cdr3_nt: TGTGCCAGCAGTTTGACTCAGGGTCTCAAGGGCTACACCTTC
d_call: -; v_call: TRBV30; j_call: TRBJ2-6; clone_size: few; cdr3_aa: CAWSRRASGANVLTF; cdr3_nt: TGTGCCTGGAGCAGACGGGCCTCTGGGGCCAACGTCCTGACTTTC
d_call: TRBD2; v_call: TRBV19; j_call: TRBJ2-1; clone_size: -; cdr3_aa: CASSRSGTNNEQFF; cdr3_nt: TGTGCCAGTAGTCGATCCGGGACTAACAATGAGCAGTTCTTC
d_call: TRBD2; v_call: TRBV5-1; j_call: TRBJ2-7; clone_size: few; cdr3_aa: CASSLSSGRPYEQYF; cdr3_nt: TGCGCCAGCAGCTTGAGTAGCGGGAGACCTTACGAGCAGTACTTC
d_call: TRBD2; v_call: TRBV15; j_call: TRBJ2-3; clone_size: many; cdr3_aa: CATSRDSGGADTQYF; cdr3_nt: TGTGCCACCAGCAGAGATAGCGGGGGGGCAGATACGCAGTATTTT
d_call: -; v_call: TRBV18; j_call: TRBJ2-4; clone_size: -; cdr3_aa: CASAEQGRAKNIQYF; cdr3_nt: TGTGCCAGCGCTGAACAGGGACGGGCCAAAAACATTCAGTACTTC
d_call: TRBD2; v_call: TRBV7-8; j_call: TRBJ2-5; clone_size: -; cdr3_aa: CASSLDRLAGVGETQYF; cdr3_nt: TGTGCCAGCAGCTTAGACAGACTAGCGGGAGTAGGGGAGACCCAGTACTTC
d_call: -; v_call: TRBV7-1; j_call: TRBJ2-7; clone_size: -; cdr3_aa: CASSPSGLLSYEQYF; cdr3_nt: TGTGCCAGCAGCCCGAGCGGCCTTCTCTCCTACGAGCAGTACTTC
d_call: -; v_call: TRBV7-9; j_call: TRBJ2-1; clone_size: many; cdr3_aa: CASSSPGNNEQFF; cdr3_nt: TGTGCCAGCAGCTCCCCGGGAAACAATGAGCAGTTCTTC
d_call: TRBD2; v_call: TRBV4-3; j_call: TRBJ2-3; clone_size: -; cdr3_aa: CASSQDLLARVTDTQYF; cdr3_nt: TGCGCCAGCAGCCAAGATTTACTAGCGAGGGTCACAGATACGCAGTATTTT
d_call: -; v_call: TRBV10-3; j_call: TRBJ2-7; clone_size: -; cdr3_aa: CAISATGQTDYEQYF; cdr3_nt: TGTGCCATCAGTGCGACGGGACAAACCGACTACGAGCAGTACTTC
d_call: TRBD1; v_call: TRBV13; j_call: TRBJ2-5; clone_size: few; cdr3_aa: CASSSSRTQGVEETQYF; cdr3_nt: TGTGCCAGCAGCTCCTCCCGGACTCAGGGGGTAGAAGAGACCCAGTACTTC
d_call: -; v_call: TRBV5-1; j_call: TRBJ2-2; clone_size: many; cdr3_aa: CASSFADTGELFF; cdr3_nt: TGCGCCAGCAGCTTTGCAGACACCGGGGAGCTGTTTTTT
d_call: TRBD1; v_call: TRBV4-1; j_call: TRBJ2-1; clone_size: -; cdr3_aa: CASSQGWGQMLNEQFF; cdr3_nt: TGCGCCAGCAGCCAAGGTTGGGGACAGATGCTTAATGAGCAGTTCTTC
d_call: TRBD1; v_call: TRBV18; j_call: TRBJ2-1; clone_size: many; cdr3_aa: CASSSGTGVYNEQFF; cdr3_nt: TGTGCCAGCTCTTCCGGGACAGGGGTCTACAATGAGCAGTTCTTC
d_call: -; v_call: TRBV30; j_call: TRBJ1-6; clone_size: -; cdr3_aa: CAWSVGGGSPLHF; cdr3_nt: TGTGCCTGGAGTGTTGGCGGGGGTTCACCCCTCCACTTT
d_call: TRBD1; v_call: TRBV29-1; j_call: TRBJ2-7; clone_size: -; cdr3_aa: CSVEGQGAGEQYF; cdr3_nt: TGCAGCGTTGAAGGACAGGGGGCCGGGGAGCAGTACTTC
d_call: -; v_call: TRBV20-1; j_call: TRBJ2-1; clone_size: few; cdr3_aa: CSARLPASYNEQFF; cdr3_nt: TGCAGTGCTAGGCTGCCGGCGTCTTATAATGAGCAGTTCTTC
d_call: -; v_call: TRBV20-1; j_call: TRBJ2-1; clone_size: few; cdr3_aa: CSASRGSYNEQFF; cdr3_nt: TGCAGTGCTAGCAGGGGTTCCTACAATGAGCAGTTCTTC
d_call: TRBD1; v_call: TRBV7-2; j_call: TRBJ2-1; clone_size: -; cdr3_aa: CASSWGTGGNEQFF; cdr3_nt: TGTGCCAGCAGCTGGGGGACAGGGGGCAATGAGCAGTTTTTC
d_call: TRBD1; v_call: TRBV7-9; j_call: TRBJ1-1; clone_size: many; cdr3_aa: CASKGATEAFF; cdr3_nt: TGTGCCAGCAAGGGGGCCACTGAAGCTTTCTTT